These 21 T cell receptor beta chains came from one sample sequenced in a study of beta chain features in type 1 diabetes. As every portion of the isolated RNA was reverse transcribed, the sequencing read expressed TCRB transcripts. Libraries were prepared by immunoSEQ multiplex PCR; TCRdb keeps only in-frame clonotypes and omits some of them. The sample includes 350,000 to 400,000 clones, approximately 15% of them seen just once. Sequences were obtained from naive CD4+ T cells from blood. The receptors shown here come from a woman between 18 and 30 years old in good health.

This clone was counted between two and nine times. The chain couples TRBV15 to TRBJ1-1; D remains unclear. Trimming pared 6 bases from V and 0 bases from J, leaving 8 bases between. Germline loops: CDR1 LNHNV, CDR2 YYDKDF (reference sequence). CDR3 length: 13 amino acids. The CDR3 coding sequence is TGTGCCACCAGAACTTCCTTGAACACTGAAGCTTTCTTT. Its protein product is CATRTSLNTEAFF.

The chain is built from TRBV29-1 and TRBJ2-7; maybe TRBD1 (5 bases). V lost 4 bases and J lost 2, with 6 bases in between. The V gene's germline CDR1 is SQVTM and CDR2 ANQGSEA. CDR3 size: 11 residues. The CDR3 here is CSVGQTYEQYF. The CDR3 DNA reads as TGCAGCGTTGGACAGACCTACGAGCAGTACTTC.

The V and J genes are TRBV5-6 and TRBJ2-1, with unresolved D. The CDR3 is 13 residues long. V shed 1 base and J shed 6 bases, with 8 bases lying between them. Germline CDR1 reads SGHDT; CDR2 reads YYEEEE. The CDR3 loop reads CASSLMSINEQFF. CDR3 DNA: TGTGCCAGCAGCTTGATGTCTATCAATGAGCAGTTCTTC.

The gene calls are TRBV30 and TRBJ2-1, with 13 bases aligning to TRBD2. The V gene's germline CDR1 is GTSNPN and CDR2 SVGIG (reference sequence). This CDR3 has 15 amino acids. Unmatched junction bases numbered 5, after V lost 2 bases and J lost 7 bases. The CDR3 nucleotides are TGTGCCTGGAGTAAACTAGCGGGAGGGCCAAATGAGCAGTTCTTC. Protein product: CAWSKLAGGPNEQFF.

This clone was observed a handful of times. The chain recombines TRBV5-1 with TRBJ2-1; a weak D match, TRBD2 (6 bases). The V and J ends lost 3 bases and 0 bases respectively, with 10 bases between them. The CDR3 is made up of 15 amino acids. The germline gives CDR1 SGHRS, CDR2 YFSETQ. The CDR3 reads CASSSGLVSYNEQFF. CDR3 bases: TGCGCCAGCAGCTCGGGACTCGTCTCCTACAATGAGCAGTTCTTC. Using reference TRBV5-1 and TRBJ2-1 for the parts outside the CDR3, the full variable domain is KAGVTQTPRYLIKTRGQQVTLSCSPISGHRSVSWYQQTPGQGLQFLFEYFSETQRNKGNFPGRFSGRQFSNSRSEMNVSTLELGDSALYLCASSSGLVSYNEQFFGPGTRLTVL.

This clone came up a few times. The chain combines TRBV7-2 with TRBJ2-3; D is possibly TRBD2 (6 bases). Germline V CDR1 and CDR2: SGHTA, FQGNSA. Deletions cut 1 base from V and 0 bases from J, with 14 bases between. This CDR3 is built from 17 residues. The CDR3 loop reads CASSLVGGGLSTDTQYF. The CDR3 DNA follows: TGTGCCAGCAGCTTAGTCGGGGGAGGATTGAGCACAGATACGCAGTATTTT.

The chain is built from TRBV19 and TRBJ1-5; D unresolved. The CDR3 has 16 amino acids. V was cut by 8 bases and J by 7 bases, with 24 bases left in between. Looked up from germline, CDR1 is LNHDA and CDR2 is SQIVND (reference sequence). The CDR3 region is CASRPIVGVPGQPQHF. The CDR3 bases are TGTGCCAGTCGGCCGATCGTGGGAGTTCCTGGACAGCCCCAGCATTTT.

The V gene is TRBV7-2, the J gene TRBJ2-3; D is perhaps TRBD1 (5 bases). CDR3 length equals 12 residues. Per the germline V gene, CDR1 is SGHTA and CDR2 is FQGNSA. The ends were cut back, 4 bases at V and 4 bases at J, with 6 bases in the middle. In DNA, the CDR3 is TGTGCCAGCAGCTCCAGGGCAGATACGCAGTATTTT. Its protein product is CASSSRADTQYF.

This clone was picked up a small number of times. This chain joins TRBV30 and TRBJ2-1, with 8 bases lining up with TRBD2. Per germline, CDR1 GTSNPN and CDR2 SVGIG (reference sequence). This CDR3 has 17 amino acids. The V segment lost 1 base and the J segment 6 bases; nucleotides outside the gene matches: 14. As DNA, the CDR3 is TGTGCCTGGAGTGCCCTCCGGGGGGGACTAGTGCGCAATGAGCAGTTCTTC. It translates to CAWSALRGGLVRNEQFF.

V is TRBV19 and J is TRBJ1-5; TRBD1 matches 8 bases. Germline-derived CDR1 and CDR2 are LNHDA and SQIVND (reference sequence). Losses at the gene ends were 4 bases for V and 5 bases for J; bases not matched to a gene: 4. This CDR3 has 14 amino acids. The CDR3 DNA reads TGTGCCAGTAGTACGGACAGGGTCGATCAGCCCCAGCATTTT. Encoded protein: CASSTDRVDQPQHF.

This clone was recorded a few times. The genes are TRBV5-1 and TRBJ2-5; 9 bases match TRBD2. Trimming removed 0 bases from V and 1 base from J; junction bases left unmatched: 4. Germline-derived CDR1 and CDR2 are SGHRS and YFSETQ. The length of the CDR3 is 16 residues. The CDR3 DNA is TGCGCCAGCAGCTTGGGACTAGCGGACACCCAAGAGACCCAGTACTTC. It specifies CASSLGLADTQETQYF.

Only a few counts were recorded for this clone. The chain employs TRBV28 and TRBJ2-2; 7 bases map to TRBD1. CDR1 MDHEN and CDR2 SYDVKM come from the germline V gene. V was pared by 7 bases and J by 2 bases, with 10 bases of the junction left unmatched. CDR3 length: 16 residues. The CDR3 here is CASTRTGQINTGELFF. The CDR3 bases are TGTGCCAGCACTCGTACGGGACAGATCAACACCGGGGAGCTGTTTTTT. Supplemented by reference TRBV28 and TRBJ2-2, the full variable domain reads DVKVTQSSRYLVKRTGEKVFLECVQDMDHENMFWYRQDPGLGLRLIYFSYDVKMKEKGDIPEGYSVSREKKERFSLILESASTNQTSMYLCASTRTGQINTGELFFGEGSRLTVL.

The chain combines TRBV11-2 with TRBJ2-7; no clear D gene. Between the trimmed V and J ends, which lost 1 base and 4 bases, there was a span of 8 bases. Germline V gene data show CDR1 as SGHAT and CDR2 as FQNNGV. The CDR3 is made up of 13 amino acids. CDR3 sequence (DNA): TGTGCCAGCAGCTTAGTTAGAGCATACGAGCAGTACTTC. Translating it yields CASSLVRAYEQYF.

V and J are TRBV9 and TRBJ1-5; 8 bases line up with TRBD1. The V gene's germline CDR1 is SGDLS and CDR2 YYNGEE. The ends lost 3 bases at V and 7 bases at J; junction bases unmatched: 6. The CDR3 loop spans 14 amino acids. The CDR3 loop reads CASSAQGARQPQHF. The CDR3 coding sequence is TGTGCCAGCAGCGCCCAGGGGGCCAGGCAGCCCCAGCATTTT.

Only a few counts were recorded for this clone. The genes are TRBV30 and TRBJ2-7; D unresolved. The V gene's germline CDR1 is GTSNPN and CDR2 SVGIG (reference sequence). The CDR3 length is 15 residues. V was shortened by 4 bases and J by 0 bases, with 16 bases between the two germline ends. Written as DNA, the CDR3 is TGTGCCTGGACCCGTGCGCAACTGAGCTCCTACGAGCAGTACTTC. It encodes CAWTRAQLSSYEQYF.

The chain combines TRBV5-1 with TRBJ2-5; TRBD1 agrees at 9 bases. Trimming took 4 bases from V and 3 from J; bases not matched to a gene: 4. The CDR3 runs to 14 residues. In germline, CDR1 is SGHRS, CDR2 YFSETQ. The CDR3 DNA follows: TGCGCCAGCAGCATAAGACAGGGGGAAGAGACCCAGTACTTC. This codes for CASSIRQGEETQYF.

The chain has TRBV28 and TRBJ2-5, with 7 bases lining up with TRBD2. The CDR3 contains 15 residues. V shed 6 bases and J 5 bases; nucleotides not matched to a gene: 12. Per germline, CDR1 MDHEN and CDR2 SYDVKM. As DNA, the CDR3 is TGTGCCAGCAGCTCAACGGCGGGGGTTTATGAGACCCAGTACTTC. It is translated as CASSSTAGVYETQYF. Based on the CDR3 plus reference TRBV28 and TRBJ2-5, the full variable domain is DVKVTQSSRYLVKRTGEKVFLECVQDMDHENMFWYRQDPGLGLRLIYFSYDVKMKEKGDIPEGYSVSREKKERFSLILESASTNQTSMYLCASSSTAGVYETQYFGPGTRLLVL.

In its sample, this clone was seen a few times. The rearrangement uses TRBV7-9 and TRBJ1-5; TRBD1 matches 8 bases. The CDR3 totals 18 residues. The trim removed 2 bases at V and 8 bases at J, leaving 17 bases unmatched. The V gene's germline CDR1 is SEHNR and CDR2 FQNEAQ (reference sequence). CDR3 amino acids: CASSLRSSRTGMWEPQHF. Written as DNA, the CDR3 is TGTGCCAGCAGCTTAAGAAGTTCACGGACAGGGATGTGGGAGCCCCAGCATTTT.

J is TRBJ1-5 and V is TRBV10-1; weak D call: TRBD1 (5 bases). The CDR3 runs to 14 residues. The germline gives CDR1 WNHNN, CDR2 SYGVQD (reference sequence). Trimming removed 2 bases from V and 9 bases from J, with 14 bases in between. The CDR3 region is CASSEGQGLSPQHF. The CDR3 nucleotides read TGCGCCAGCAGTGAGGGGCAGGGATTGTCGCCCCAGCATTTT.

In this sample, this clone turned up a few times. The V gene is TRBV25-1, the J gene TRBJ2-3; D uncertain. Germline loops: CDR1 MGHDK, CDR2 SYGVNS. The CDR3 totals 10 residues. Trimming removed 7 bases from V and 8 bases from J, with 7 bases in between. CDR3 nucleotide sequence: TGTGCCAGCACCTTTGTTACGCAGTATTTT. It is translated as CASTFVTQYF.

V and J are TRBV5-1 and TRBJ1-5, with D perhaps TRBD1 (5 bases). CDR1 SGHRS and CDR2 YFSETQ come from the germline V gene. This CDR3 contains 15 residues. Trimming stripped 0 bases from V and 6 bases from J, with 13 bases between. CDR3 region: CASSLGSGLGQPQHF. CDR3 DNA: TGCGCCAGCAGCTTGGGGTCAGGGCTTGGTCAGCCCCAGCATTTT.